These T cell receptor beta chains were read from a single sample in a study of OX40 agonist ivuxolimab in advanced cancers. TCRdb's copy holds only in-frame clones and misses some; the assay was immunoSEQ multiplex PCR. The table shows about 100,000 clones, with approximately 90% occurring only once. The sequences come from CD4+ or CD8+ T cells sorted from blood, collected in a trial of the OX40 agonist ivuxolimab. The receptors originated from an adult with an advanced solid tumor such as melanoma, head and neck, liver or kidney cancer. Each CDR3 is given with its conserved first and last residue. D genes are given only for firm matches. Not all rows give a size; the values are once, few, many and, for expanded clones, a class.

>NA|NA|TRBJ2-7|TRBV6-1
CASSESHYEQYF
TGTGCCAGCAGTGAATCTCACTACGAGCAGTACTTC
>NA|NA|TRBJ2-2|TRBV10-3
CAISDNTGELFF
TGTGCCATCTCTGACAACACCGGGGAGCTGTTTTTT
>NA|NA|TRBJ2-3|TRBV4-3
CASSQDFSTDTQYF
TGCGCCAGCAGCCAAGATTTTAGCACAGATACGCAGTATTTT
>NA|NA|TRBJ2-7|TRBV18
CASSLGGMYEQYF
TGTGCCAGCTCACTAGGGGGAATGTACGAGCAGTACTTC
>NA|TRBD1|TRBJ2-7|TRBV7-2
CASSTDRLGSYEQYF
TGTGCCAGCAGCACGGACAGGTTGGGGTCCTACGAGCAGTACTTC
>once|NA|TRBJ2-3|TRBV19
CASSIQPGLSTDTQYF
TGTGCCAGTAGTATTCAACCGGGGCTCAGCACGGATACGCAGTATTTT
>NA|TRBD2|TRBJ2-7|TRBV5-6
CASSRTAGRLNYEQYF
TGTGCCAGCAGCCGTACAGCGGGGAGGCTCAACTACGAGCAGTACTTC
>NA|NA|TRBJ2-1|TRBV7-2
CASSLGYRFFF
TGTGCCAGCAGCCTGGGCTACCGTTTCTTCTTC
>NA|TRBD2|TRBJ2-1|TRBV19
CASSRLAGEGYNEQFF
TGTGCCAGTAGTCGGCTAGCGGGAGAGGGGTACAATGAGCAGTTCTTC
>NA|NA|TRBJ2-2|TRBV4-2
CASSQDFRRVTGELFF
TGTGCCAGCAGCCAAGATTTTCGGCGGGTCACCGGGGAGCTGTTTTTT
>NA|TRBD1|TRBJ2-2|TRBV27
CASSWGQGYTGELFF
TGTGCCAGCAGTTGGGGACAGGGGTACACCGGGGAGCTGTTTTTT
>NA|NA|TRBJ2-7|TRBV7-9
CASSVGSWRPVGEQYF
TGTGCCAGCAGCGTCGGTTCCTGGAGGCCCGTGGGCGAGCAGTACTTC
>NA|NA|TRBJ2-5|TRBV15
CATSRVRQETQYF
TGTGCCACCAGCAGAGTCCGCCAAGAGACCCAGTACTTC
>once|NA|TRBJ2-7|TRBV2
CASSSWQGYEQYF
TGTGCCAGCAGTTCCTGGCAGGGTTACGAGCAGTACTTC
>NA|NA|TRBJ2-1|TRBV6-5
CASRGGYNEQFF
TGTGCCTCAAGAGGCGGGTACAATGAGCAGTTCTTC
>NA|TRBD2|TRBJ2-7|TRBV9
CASSVVASGRAYEQYF
TGTGCCAGCAGCGTAGTAGCTAGCGGGAGGGCCTACGAGCAGTACTTC
>NA|NA|TRBJ2-7|TRBV18
CASSPGRDHEQYF
TGTGCCAGCTCACCTGGCAGGGATCACGAGCAGTACTTC
>NA|TRBD1|TRBJ1-2|TRBV11-3
CASSPDRDYGYTF
TGTGCCAGCAGTCCCGACAGGGACTATGGCTACACCTTC
>few|NA|TRBJ1-2|TRBV7-8
CASITRKTYGYTF
TGTGCCAGCATTACCCGAAAGACCTATGGCTACACCTTC
>once|TRBD1|TRBJ2-5|TRBV11-1
CASSLDRGETQYF
TGTGCCAGCAGCTTGGACAGGGGAGAGACCCAGTACTTC
>NA|NA|TRBJ1-2|TRBV7-2
CASSWGGGYTF
TGTGCCAGCAGCTGGGGAGGGGGCTACACCTTC
>NA|NA|TRBJ1-4|TRBV7-9
CASSPRSALGNEKLFF
TGTGCCAGCAGCCCCCGATCGGCGCTTGGGAATGAAAAACTGTTTTTT
>NA|TRBD1|TRBJ2-7|TRBV6-1
CASRGQVGYEQYF
TGTGCCAGCAGGGGACAGGTGGGTTACGAGCAGTACTTC
>NA|NA|TRBJ2-5|TRBV21-1
CASSLRPTGGSETQYF
TGTGCCAGCAGCCTCCGACCGACAGGGGGGTCGGAGACCCAGTACTTC
>NA|TRBD1|TRBJ2-5|TRBV7-8
CASSRTGFETQYF
TGTGCCAGCAGCAGGACAGGGTTCGAGACCCAGTACTTC
>NA|TRBD2|TRBJ2-1|TRBV28
CASRSGRWYNEQFF
TGTGCCAGCCGAAGCGGGAGGTGGTACAATGAGCAGTTCTTC
>few|TRBD1|TRBJ1-5|TRBV18
CASSPSGTENQPQHF
TGTGCCAGCTCACCGTCCGGGACAGAAAATCAGCCCCAGCATTTT
>once|TRBD2|TRBJ2-2|TRBV9
CASRGAGRSAGELFF
TGTGCCAGCAGGGGAGCGGGGAGGAGCGCCGGGGAGCTGTTTTTT
>NA|NA|TRBJ2-7|TRBV11-2
CASSFIGTGRYEQYF
TGTGCCAGCAGCTTCATAGGCACAGGGAGGTACGAGCAGTACTTC
>NA|TRBD2|TRBJ2-3|TRBV11-2
CASSLTGRLAGADTQYF
TGTGCCAGCAGCCTAACGGGAAGACTAGCGGGAGCAGATACGCAGTATTTT
>few|NA|TRBJ2-2|TRBV7-9
CASSPAGPVNTGELFF
TGTGCCAGCAGCCCAGCTGGACCAGTTAACACCGGGGAGCTGTTTTTT
>NA|NA|TRBJ2-1|TRBV15
CATSRVSYRESSYNEQFF
TGTGCCACCAGCAGAGTCTCCTACAGGGAAAGCTCCTACAATGAGCAGTTCTTC
>NA|TRBD1|TRBJ1-5|TRBV7-9
CASSHRTGSQPQHF
TGTGCCAGCAGCCACCGGACAGGGAGCCAGCCCCAGCATTTT